These 4 T cell receptor beta chains share one sample of origin, sequenced in a study of cytomegalovirus exposure and HLA in healthy donors. PCR involved 60 Vbeta and 13 Jbeta primers. This table comes from immunoSEQ multiplex PCR, and its TCRdb copy is limited to in-frame clones, with some not included. The sample contains about 130,000 clones, roughly 63% of which appear only once. Sequences were obtained from PBMCs. Receptors were obtained from a man younger than 40 in good health and CMV-seropositive.

The genes are TRBV5-1 and TRBJ2-5; the match to TRBD2 covers 12 bases. Germline trimming cut 4 bases from V and 4 bases from J; bases unmatched to any gene: 8. CDR3 size: 16 residues. The germline CDR1 and CDR2 sequences are SGHRS and YFSETQ. The DNA for the CDR3 is TGCGCCAGCAGCAGGGGGACTAGCGGGTCGGTAGAGACCCAGTACTTC. Its protein is CASSRGTSGSVETQYF.

This clone was observed a few times. The chain joins TRBV4-2 to TRBJ2-5; 8 bases agree with TRBD1. The last part of the DNA fits TRBJ2-7 better; the J call may be wrong. The germline V gene has CDR1 LGHNA and CDR2 YNFKEQ. This CDR3 has 15 amino acids. The CDR3 DNA reads TGTGCCAGCAGCCAGGCCGAGTCAGGGGGCGACGAGCAGTACTTC. Amino acids: CASSQAESGGDEQYF.

This clone was counted only a few times. The chain has TRBV19 and TRBJ1-4; 8 positions match TRBD1. CDR3 length: 14 amino acids. CDR1 is LNHDA, CDR2 SQIVND, per germline (reference sequence). Losses at the gene ends were 3 bases for V and 6 bases for J; bases not matched to a gene: 3. The CDR3 sequence is CASSIARGHEKLFF. The CDR3 region has the DNA TGTGCCAGTAGTATCGCCAGGGGGCATGAAAAACTGTTTTTT.

The chain has TRBV18 and TRBJ1-1; TRBD1 is a possible D gene (5 bases). This CDR3 region has 18 residues. V was cut by 0 bases and J by 7 bases, with 24 bases left in between. Germline V CDR1 and CDR2: KGHSH, LQKENI. The DNA of the CDR3 is TGTGCCAGCTCACCACCAGCGGGGCCCCTTAACCCAATTCTTGAAGCTTTCTTT. It translates to CASSPPAGPLNPILEAFF.